These 10 T cell receptor beta chains share one sample of origin, sequenced in a study of cytomegalovirus exposure and HLA in healthy donors. Clones were read by immunoSEQ multiplex PCR, and TCRdb kept only the in-frame ones, dropping some. The sample lists some 75,000 clones, about 95% occurring once. Sample: PBMCs. These receptors originate from a woman aged 18 to 35 in good health and CMV-seronegative.

This chain connects TRBV19 to TRBJ1-1; D gene unclear. This CDR3 region has 14 residues. Between the trimmed V and J ends, which lost 8 bases and 1 base, there was a span of 14 bases. Germline values: CDR1 LNHDA, CDR2 SQIVND (reference sequence). CDR3 in DNA: TGTGCCAGTCGAGACTTCGCGCGGAACACTGAAGCTTTCTTT. Encoded protein: CASRDFARNTEAFF.

The rearrangement uses TRBV29-1 and TRBJ2-1; D is perhaps TRBD2 (6 bases). The CDR3 spans 13 residues. Between the trimmed V and J ends, which lost 0 bases and 13 bases, there was a span of 16 bases. Germline V gene sequence: CDR1 SQVTM, CDR2 ANQGSEA. The CDR3 DNA reads as TGCAGCGTTGAAGAGACGGAGTCGGGAGTCCAGTTCTTC. Residues: CSVEETESGVQFF.

The V and J genes are TRBV5-1 and TRBJ2-7; 11 bases agree with TRBD1. The CDR3 consists of 13 residues. The V gene end was trimmed by 7 bases and the J gene end by 6 bases; junction bases not matched to a gene: 6. CDR1 is SGHRS and CDR2 is YFSETQ in the germline V gene. The DNA for the CDR3 is TGCGCCAGCGGGACAGGGGGAGTGGGCGAGCAGTACTTC. Its translation is CASGTGGVGEQYF.

The chain carries TRBV5-4 and TRBJ2-1, with D maybe TRBD2 (6 bases). The V and J ends lost 0 bases and 9 bases respectively, with 10 bases between them. Looked up from germline, CDR1 is SGHNT and CDR2 is YYREEE (reference sequence). The CDR3 has 13 residues. As DNA, the CDR3 is TGTGCCAGCAGCTTGGCAGTTAGCGGTGAGCAGTTCTTC. Protein product: CASSLAVSGEQFF.

The V and J genes are TRBV11-2 and TRBJ1-2; 9 bases are shared with TRBD1. J lost 5 bases, V lost 5 bases, and 6 bases had no gene match. CDR3 length: 14 amino acids. Germline V gene lookup returns CDR1 SGHAT and CDR2 FQNNGV. The CDR3 DNA is TGTGCCAGCAGCCCCCCGGGACAGGGTTATGGCTACACCTTC. The encoded protein is CASSPPGQGYGYTF.

The chain is built from TRBV4-2 and TRBJ1-5; a possible D gene is TRBD1 (6 bases). This CDR3 spans 15 amino acids. The germline V gene has CDR1 LGHNA and CDR2 YNFKEQ. V lost 0 bases to trimming and J lost 2 bases, with 8 bases between them. CDR3 in DNA: TGTGCCAGCAGCCAAGAGGACAGAGGCAATCAGCCCCAGCATTTT. Translating gives CASSQEDRGNQPQHF.

The chain couples TRBV10-3 to TRBJ2-7, with 14 bases that match TRBD2. Unmatched junction bases numbered 3, after V lost 6 bases and J lost 5 bases. The CDR3 covers 14 residues. Germline CDR1 is ENHRY and CDR2 is SYGVKD. The CDR3 bases are TGTGCCATCAGCCCGGGACTAGCGGGAGACGAGCAGTACTTC. It encodes CAISPGLAGDEQYF.

The CDR3 DNA follows: TGTGCCAGTAGTATCCCCCCGGGACTAGCGGGATCGAACACCGGGGAGCTGTTTTTT. Encoded protein: CASSIPPGLAGSNTGELFF. The gene calls are TRBV19 and TRBJ2-2, with TRBD2 identical over 13 bases. Germline loops: CDR1 LNHDA, CDR2 SQIVND (reference sequence). The length of the CDR3 is 19 residues. J gave up 0 bases and V 3 bases, and 7 bases lay outside the gene matches.

The chain employs TRBV6-1 and TRBJ1-6; 7 bases align to TRBD1. CDR1 is MNHNS and CDR2 is SASEGT in the germline V gene. The V and J ends lost 7 bases and 7 bases, in that order; junction bases with no gene match: 4. The CDR3 loop spans 13 amino acids. The CDR3 reads CASTGRGNSPLHF. The DNA for the CDR3 is TGTGCCAGCACAGGCAGGGGGAATTCACCCCTCCACTTT.

J is TRBJ2-5 and V is TRBV6-5; 7 bases map to TRBD1. Germline V gene lookup returns CDR1 MNHEY and CDR2 SVGAGI. The CDR3 has 14 amino acids. With 4 bases clipped from V and 2 bases from J, the junction kept 4 bases outside the gene matches. As DNA, the CDR3 is TGTGCCAGCAGTTCTCCGGACAGGCAAGAGACCCAGTACTTC. Its translation: CASSSPDRQETQYF.